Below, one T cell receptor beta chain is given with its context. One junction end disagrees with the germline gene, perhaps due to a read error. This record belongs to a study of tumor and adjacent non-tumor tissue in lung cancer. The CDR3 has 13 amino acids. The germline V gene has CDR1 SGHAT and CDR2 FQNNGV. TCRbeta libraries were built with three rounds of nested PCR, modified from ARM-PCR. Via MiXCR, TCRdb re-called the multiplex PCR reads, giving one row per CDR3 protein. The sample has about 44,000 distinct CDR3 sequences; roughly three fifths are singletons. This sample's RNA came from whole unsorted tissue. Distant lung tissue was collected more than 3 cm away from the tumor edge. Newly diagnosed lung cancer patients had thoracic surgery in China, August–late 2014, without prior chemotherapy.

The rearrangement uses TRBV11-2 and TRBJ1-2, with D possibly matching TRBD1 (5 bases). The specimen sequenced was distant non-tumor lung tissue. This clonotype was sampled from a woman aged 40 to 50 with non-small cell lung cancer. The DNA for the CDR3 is TGTGCCAGCACTTCCGGGGGTGGTTATGGCTACCCCTTC. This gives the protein CASTSGGGYGYPF.